This T cell receptor beta chain was recovered during a study of T cells of healthy individuals. Each CDR3 protein gets one entry after TCRdb re-called the 5' RACE reads with MiXCR. The sample shows about 53,000 distinct CDR3 sequences, roughly 14% of them seen only once. This clonotype was counted many times. The V gene's germline CDR1 is MNHNY and CDR2 SVGAGI (reference sequence). V lost 4 bases to trimming and J lost 6 bases; unmatched junction nucleotides: 3. The CDR3 has 13 residues. This chain connects TRBV6-6 to TRBJ1-5; 7 bases line up with TRBD1. The TCR comes from a human donor in good health. The CDR3 sequence: CASSFRGSQPQHF. CDR3 DNA: TGTGCCAGCAGTTTCAGGGGGAGTCAGCCCCAGCATTTT.